The rows below give T cell receptor beta chains drawn from one sample of a study of blood T cell repertoires in COVID-19. Data came from immunoSEQ multiplex PCR; TCRdb stores just in-frame clones and leaves some out. The sample shows 250,000 to 300,000 clones, 75% to 90% of them seen only once. Sequencing used peripheral blood. These receptors all stem from a woman in her forties or fifties with COVID-19, enrolled during active disease. CDR3s include the opening cysteine and the closing phenylalanine or tryptophan. D genes are given only for firm matches. Not every row has a clone size; where given, it reads once, few, many or a size class.

J gene,D gene,V gene,clone size,CDR3 protein,CDR3 DNA
TRBJ2-2,TRBD1,TRBV29-1,-,CSGGQGQHAGELFF,TGCAGCGGGGGACAGGGACAGCACGCCGGGGAGCTGTTTTTT
TRBJ2-5,-,TRBV27,-,CASSSRRGRLETQYF,TGTGCCAGCAGTTCTCGCAGGGGCCGCCTTGAGACCCAGTACTTC
TRBJ2-2,TRBD1,TRBV2,-,CASTGQGNTGELFF,TGTGCCAGCACGGGACAGGGGAACACCGGGGAGCTGTTTTTT
TRBJ2-5,TRBD1,TRBV7-2,-,CASSLSTGAWETQYF,TGTGCCAGCAGCTTAAGTACAGGGGCTTGGGAGACCCAGTACTTC
TRBJ2-5,TRBD1,TRBV5-4,-,CASSSTGTGGEGKTQYF,TGTGCCAGCAGCTCCACGGGGACAGGGGGTGAGGGAAAGACCCAGTACTTC
TRBJ2-1,-,TRBV12-5,-,CASGPPGRASYNEQFF,TGTGCTAGTGGTCCTCCGGGCAGGGCTTCCTACAATGAGCAGTTCTTC
TRBJ2-6,-,TRBV5-1,-,CASSLGAGSGANVLTF,TGCGCCAGCAGCTTGGGGGCGGGTTCAGGGGCCAACGTCCTGACTTTC
TRBJ1-3,-,TRBV10-3,-,CAISESAGIGNTIYF,TGTGCCATCAGTGAGTCGGCGGGAATTGGAAACACCATATATTTT
TRBJ1-1,TRBD1,TRBV5-4,-,CASSPLGQMNTEAFF,TGTGCCAGCAGCCCGTTGGGACAGATGAACACTGAAGCTTTCTTT
TRBJ2-1,-,TRBV15,-,CATSRDPRSSVYNEQFF,TGTGCCACCAGCAGAGATCCGAGGAGTAGCGTCTACAATGAGCAATTCTTC
TRBJ1-2,-,TRBV19,few,CASSFQNGYTF,TGTGCCAGTAGTTTTCAGAATGGCTACACCTTC
TRBJ2-7,-,TRBV29-1,-,CSATGGLYEQYF,TGCAGCGCCACCGGGGGACTGTACGAGCAGTACTTC
TRBJ2-2,TRBD2,TRBV5-4,-,CASSLGGLAITTGELFF,TGTGCCAGCAGCTTGGGGGGACTAGCAATAACTACCGGGGAGCTGTTTTTT
TRBJ2-7,-,TRBV13,-,CASSPLQVSYEQYF,TGTGCCAGCAGCCCGTTACAGGTCTCCTACGAGCAGTACTTC
TRBJ2-7,TRBD2,TRBV15,-,CATSRGGTSVNEQYF,TGTGCCACCAGCAGAGGTGGGACTAGCGTTAACGAGCAGTACTTC
TRBJ2-7,-,TRBV7-9,-,CASSLRGKNYEQYF,TGTGCCAGCAGCTTAAGGGGAAAGAACTACGAGCAGTACTTC
TRBJ1-1,-,TRBV11-2,-,CASRGEGWNTEAFF,TGTGCCAGCAGGGGGGAGGGCTGGAACACTGAAGCTTTCTTT
TRBJ2-2,-,TRBV2,-,CASSEAGARGGLLANTGELFF,TGTGCCAGCAGTGAAGCGGGGGCGCGCGGAGGACTTCTAGCGAACACCGGGGAGCTGTTTTTT
TRBJ2-1,TRBD2,TRBV11-3,-,CASSGGLAAYNEQFF,TGTGCCAGCAGCGGGGGACTAGCGGCCTACAATGAGCAGTTCTTC
TRBJ2-7,TRBD1,TRBV7-9,once,CASSPGTVSYEQYF,TGTGCCAGCAGCCCGGGGACAGTCTCCTACGAGCAGTACTTC
TRBJ2-7,TRBD2,TRBV6-1,-,CASSGGRAGLAYEQYF,TGTGCCAGCAGTGGCGGGAGGGCCGGTTTAGCCTACGAGCAGTACTTC
TRBJ2-2,-,TRBV5-1,-,CASSSEGSITGELFF,TGCGCCAGCAGCTCTGAGGGATCGATCACCGGGGAGCTGTTTTTT
TRBJ2-2,-,TRBV19,-,CASRKPGLNTGELFF,TGTGCCAGTAGAAAACCGGGACTCAACACCGGGGAGCTGTTTTTT
TRBJ2-5,TRBD2,TRBV28,-,CASSLRASGSLKTQYF,TGTGCCAGCAGTTTAAGGGCTAGCGGGAGTTTAAAGACCCAGTACTTC
TRBJ2-7,TRBD1,TRBV30,-,CAWGQDSYEQYF,TGTGCCTGGGGACAGGACTCCTACGAGCAGTACTTC
TRBJ2-6,-,TRBV29-1,-,CSVEAIRDTSGANVLTF,TGCAGCGTTGAAGCCATCAGGGATACCTCTGGGGCCAACGTCCTGACTTTC
TRBJ2-7,TRBD2,TRBV2,-,CASIRFGLAGEQYF,TGTGCCAGCATCCGATTTGGACTAGCGGGTGAGCAGTACTTC
TRBJ2-3,TRBD2,TRBV7-2,-,CASSLEGTSGTDTQYF,TGTGCCAGCAGCTTAGAAGGGACTAGCGGGACAGATACGCAGTATTTT
TRBJ1-1,TRBD1,TRBV30,-,CAWKGTGDTEAFF,TGTGCCTGGAAAGGGACAGGGGATACTGAAGCTTTCTTT
TRBJ1-5,-,TRBV6-1,-,CASSERQAAQPQHF,TGTGCCAGCAGTGAACGACAGGCGGCACAGCCCCAGCATTTT
TRBJ2-6,-,TRBV7-9,-,CASSPEGAISGANVLTF,TGTGCCAGCAGCCCAGAAGGGGCCATCTCTGGGGCCAACGTCCTGACTTTC
TRBJ2-7,TRBD2,TRBV12-5,-,CASGLVGLAGRYEQYF,TGTGCTAGTGGTTTGGTGGGACTAGCGGGTCGCTACGAGCAGTACTTC
TRBJ1-1,-,TRBV29-1,-,CSVSVSPLMNTEAFF,TGCAGCGTTAGCGTTAGTCCATTGATGAACACTGAAGCTTTCTTT
TRBJ1-2,TRBD1,TRBV4-2,once,CASSPPTGVGYGYTF,TGTGCCAGCAGCCCCCCTACAGGGGTGGGCTATGGCTACACCTTC
TRBJ2-3,-,TRBV11-2,-,CASSLVLATDTQYF,TGTGCCAGCAGCTTAGTACTAGCCACAGATACGCAGTATTTT
TRBJ2-1,-,TRBV6-5,-,CASTFTVGAQGEQFF,TGTGCCAGCACCTTTACCGTGGGGGCTCAAGGTGAGCAGTTCTTC
TRBJ2-1,-,TRBV11-3,-,CASSGGGPLNEQFF,TGTGCCAGCAGCGGGGGCGGGCCCCTCAATGAGCAGTTCTTC
TRBJ2-1,-,TRBV4-1,-,CASSNQDEQFF,TGCGCCAGCAGCAATCAGGATGAGCAGTTCTTC
TRBJ2-7,TRBD2,TRBV19,-,CASSMLGRANEQYF,TGTGCCAGTAGTATGCTCGGGAGGGCGAACGAGCAGTACTTC